This TCR beta chain was retrieved from a study of cytomegalovirus exposure and HLA in healthy donors. A remark on this clone: Its antigen is as yet unknown.

V dropped 1 base and J dropped 2 bases, with 11 bases sitting between them. The CDR3 totals 15 residues. CDR1 and CDR2 from the germline V gene are SGHVS and FQNEAQ. Primers: 60 Vbeta forward and 13 Jbeta reverse. The table came from immunoSEQ multiplex PCR; TCRdb's copy has only in-frame clones and leaves some out. The sample data list approximately 100,000 clones. Study observations and caveats: A missense DCLRE1C variant was associated with V- and J-gene trimming of TCR beta chains in a later analysis, and an independent cohort replicated the association. Most observed TCR sequences were rare, whereas some public TCRs were detected in many donors. HLA restriction was apparent for most CMV-associated TCR beta chains in a later analysis. It is likely that the observed cluster of highly shared sequence variants was a sequencing artifact.

Sample: PBMCs. The source of this sequence is a man aged 50-59 years in good health and CMV-seronegative. V gene TRBV7-8 combines with J gene TRBJ2-5, with D perhaps TRBD2 (5 bases). CDR3 sequence: CASSLGGSVQETQYF. The CDR3 nucleotides read TGTGCCAGCAGCTTAGGTGGTAGCGTACAAGAGACCCAGTACTTC.